These T cell receptor beta chains were read from a single sample in a study of T cell repertoires in aging, cancer and after chemotherapy. Using its own MiXCR run on the multiplex PCR reads, TCRdb lists one record per CDR3 protein. The table has fewer than 4,500 distinct CDR3 sequences, about 30% seen once. Sequencing was carried out using blood. Receptor source: a human donor with a blood cancer. Each CDR3 is given with its conserved first and last residue. The order of the fields is V gene, J gene, D gene, clone size, CDR3 protein, CDR3 DNA. The D gene is left open where the match is weak. Some rows have no size entry. The others give once, few or many, or a class for an expanded clone.

TRBV7-9	TRBJ2-7	NA	NA	CASSLGSKVRYEQYF	TGTGCCAGCAGCTTAGGGAGTAAGGTTCGCTACGAGCAGTACTTC
TRBV7-9	TRBJ2-1	NA	NA	CASTRGGLNEQFF	TGTGCCAGCACTAGAGGGGGACTCAATGAGCAGTTCTTC
TRBV5-5	TRBJ1-5	NA	NA	CASSLSAYSNQPQHF	TGTGCCAGCAGCTTGTCAGCATATAGCAATCAGCCCCAGCATTTT
TRBV7-7	TRBJ1-4	NA	few	CASSLGQGPAEKLFF	TGTGCCAGCAGCTTAGGCCAGGGGCCGGCTGAAAAACTGTTTTTT
TRBV20-1	TRBJ2-1	TRBD2	few	CSAPAPTSGEIDEQFF	TGCAGTGCCCCTGCCCCAACTAGCGGGGAGATCGATGAGCAGTTCTTC
TRBV5-1	TRBJ2-1	NA	NA	CASSLRGPLYNEQFF	TGCGCCAGCAGCTTAAGGGGACCCCTTTACAATGAGCAGTTCTTC
TRBV27	TRBJ1-4	NA	NA	CASSLTHANEKLFF	TGTGCCAGCAGTTTGACCCACGCTAATGAAAAACTGTTTTTT
TRBV6-2/TRBV6-3	TRBJ2-2	NA	NA	CASSRGGDTGELFF	TGTGCCAGCAGCCGGGGCGGTGACACCGGGGAGCTGTTTTTT
TRBV11-1	TRBJ2-5	NA	few	CASSLLPMAGKGETQYF	TGTGCCAGCAGCTTATTACCAATGGCAGGCAAGGGGGAGACCCAGTACTTC
TRBV4-2	TRBJ1-2	NA	NA	CASSVIGAARYGYTF	TGCGCCAGCAGTGTGATCGGCGCCGCTCGGTATGGCTACACCTTC
TRBV7-2	TRBJ1-4	NA	few	CASSPHPGSEKLFF	TGTGCCAGCAGCCCGCATCCGGGGAGCGAAAAACTGTTTTTT
TRBV5-6	TRBJ2-7	TRBD1	large	CASCTGQGSYEQYF	TGTGCCAGCTGTACGGGACAGGGATCCTACGAGCAGTACTTC
TRBV5-7	TRBJ2-1	TRBD2	NA	CASSFRGRAPPLEFF	TGTGCCAGCAGCTTTCGCGGGAGGGCCCCTCCTCTAGAGTTCTTC
TRBV25-1	TRBJ2-5	TRBD1	NA	CASSQGTGGFQTQYF	TGTGCCAGCAGTCAGGGGACAGGGGGCTTTCAGACCCAGTACTTC
TRBV19	TRBJ2-1	TRBD2	medium-sized	CASSIGAGGSYNEQFF	TGTGCCAGTAGTATCGGGGCGGGAGGGTCCTACAATGAGCAGTTCTTC
TRBV21-1	TRBJ2-1	NA	NA	CASSKVGRGLAEYNEQFF	TGTGCCAGCAGCAAAGTCGGCAGGGGACTAGCAGAATACAATGAGCAGTTCTTC
TRBV27	TRBJ2-7	NA	NA	CASSSLYEQYF	TGTGCCAGCAGTTCGTTATACGAGCAGTACTTC
TRBV18	TRBJ2-5	TRBD2	medium-sized	CASSPGTKETQYF	TGTGCCAGCTCACCCGGGACTAAAGAGACCCAGTACTTC
TRBV20-1	TRBJ1-6	TRBD1	NA	CSAKGQGEGSPLHF	TGCAGTGCTAAAGGACAGGGAGAAGGTTCACCCCTCCACTTT
TRBV10-3	TRBJ1-2	NA	few	CATHGGTNYGYTF	TGTGCCACCCACGGGGGTACTAACTATGGCTACACCTTC
TRBV4-1	TRBJ2-6	TRBD1	NA	CASSQDTGATGANVLTF	TGCGCCAGCAGCCAAGATACAGGGGCGACTGGGGCCAACGTCCTGACTTTC
TRBV19	TRBJ2-1	TRBD2	NA	CASSRDPAGASSYNEQFF	TGTGCCAGTAGCAGGGACCCAGCGGGAGCGAGCTCCTACAATGAGCAGTTCTTC
TRBV27	TRBJ2-5	TRBD2	NA	CASRTLAGVPETQYF	TGTGCCAGCAGGACCCTAGCGGGAGTACCGGAGACCCAGTACTTC
TRBV6-5	TRBJ2-7	NA	medium-sized	CASSYSSEQYF	TGTGCCAGCAGTTACTCGAGCGAGCAGTACTTC
TRBV30	TRBJ2-3	TRBD2	medium-sized	CAWSIAGAATQYF	TGTGCCTGGAGTATAGCGGGTGCTGCTACGCAGTATTTT
TRBV29-1	TRBJ1-2	TRBD1	medium-sized	CSVEGTGGYGYTF	TGCAGCGTTGAAGGGACAGGGGGCTATGGCTACACCTTC
TRBV5-1	TRBJ2-1	TRBD2	few	CASSFGGASAYNEQFF	TGCGCCAGCAGCTTCGGGGGGGCCTCTGCATACAATGAGCAGTTCTTC
TRBV11-1	TRBJ1-2	TRBD1	NA	CASSLDRFRGPVDGYTF	TGTGCCAGCAGCTTAGATCGGTTCAGGGGGCCGGTGGATGGCTACACCTTC
TRBV29-1	TRBJ2-1	NA	medium-sized	CSVRTSRLNEQFF	TGCAGCGTGCGTACTAGCCGCCTGAATGAGCAGTTCTTC
TRBV19	TRBJ2-7	TRBD1	few	CVQYPGQASSYEQYF	TGTGTCCAGTATCCGGGACAGGCGAGCTCCTACGAGCAGTACTTC
TRBV24-1	TRBJ1-6	NA	medium-sized	CATSSGPSSPLHF	TGTGCCACCAGTTCCGGGCCGTCTTCACCCCTCCACTTT
TRBV12-3/TRBV12-4	TRBJ2-7	TRBD1	NA	CASSFGTDYEQYF	TGTGCCAGCAGTTTCGGGACAGACTACGAGCAGTACTTC
TRBV7-6	TRBJ2-2	NA	few	CASSLAHGSNTGELFF	TGTGCCAGCAGCTTAGCCCACGGGTCGAACACCGGGGAGCTGTTTTTT
TRBV19	TRBJ2-2	NA	medium-sized	CASTPSAGELFF	TGTGCCAGTACCCCCAGCGCCGGGGAGCTGTTTTTT
TRBV6-2/TRBV6-3	TRBJ2-7	NA	NA	CASSNGPEQYF	TGTGCCAGCAGTAACGGACCCGAGCAGTACTTC
TRBV5-1	TRBJ1-3	NA	few	CASSLLGSVSGNTIYF	TGCGCCAGCAGCTTGCTGGGTTCAGTCTCTGGAAACACCATATATTTT
TRBV7-2	TRBJ2-7	TRBD2	few	CASSSWLAGDYEQYF	TGTGCCAGCAGCTCCTGGCTAGCGGGGGACTACGAGCAGTACTTC
TRBV5-4	TRBJ2-3	TRBD2	NA	CASSLTSGTRMGTDTQYF	TGTGCCAGCAGCCTGACTAGCGGGACGAGGATGGGCACAGATACGCAGTATTTT
TRBV2	TRBJ2-3	NA	NA	CASSATEGLLGTDTQYF	TGTGCCAGCAGTGCCACCGAGGGACTTCTGGGCACAGATACGCAGTATTTT
TRBV6-4	TRBJ2-1	NA	NA	CASSEFGSGYNEQFF	TGTGCCAGCAGTGAATTTGGGTCAGGCTACAATGAGCAGTTCTTC
TRBV19	TRBJ2-1	NA	medium-sized	CASSSFGGLTNEQFF	TGTGCCAGTAGTTCTTTTGGCGGGCTCACCAATGAGCAGTTCTTC
TRBV5-1	TRBJ2-7	NA	NA	CASSQDTHPILEQYF	TGCGCCAGCAGCCAAGACACCCACCCTATCCTCGAGCAGTACTTC
TRBV5-4	TRBJ2-1	TRBD2	medium-sized	CASSPPGLAGGNEQFF	TGTGCCAGCAGCCCTCCGGGACTAGCGGGAGGCAATGAGCAGTTCTTC
TRBV10-2	TRBJ1-2	NA	NA	CASSSGRDRSYGYTF	TGCGCCAGCAGTAGTGGACGGGACCGATCCTATGGCTACACCTTC
TRBV18	TRBJ2-5	NA	few	CASSPKFGTEETQYF	TGTGCCAGCTCACCGAAATTCGGGACTGAAGAGACCCAGTACTTC
TRBV6-6	TRBJ2-3	NA	NA	CASSYGAPPGGNTQYF	TGTGCCAGCAGTTATGGGGCCCCTCCGGGTGGAAATACGCAGTATTTT
TRBV19	TRBJ2-7	TRBD1	NA	CASSPGTAYEQYF	TGTGCCAGTAGTCCTGGGACAGCCTACGAGCAGTACTTC
TRBV20-1	TRBJ2-7	NA	NA	CSPPRGSGEQYF	TGCAGTCCTCCGAGGGGGAGCGGCGAGCAGTACTTC
TRBV7-6	TRBJ2-1	TRBD2	medium-sized	CASSLTSGLAGVWNNEQFF	TGTGCCAGCAGCTTAACGTCAGGACTAGCGGGAGTCTGGAACAATGAGCAGTTCTTC
TRBV6-5	TRBJ1-3	NA	medium-sized	CASSQPSSGNTIYF	TGTGCCAGCAGCCAACCCAGCTCTGGAAACACCATATATTTT
TRBV19	TRBJ2-2	NA	medium-sized	CASSIGRDTGELFF	TGTGCCAGTAGTATTGGTCGTGACACCGGGGAGCTGTTTTTT
TRBV7-9	TRBJ2-3	NA	NA	CASSLPNIPTQYF	TGTGCCAGCAGCCTGCCTAACATCCCTACGCAGTATTTT
TRBV20-1	TRBJ2-7	NA	large	CSARGPGLTYEQYF	TGCAGTGCTAGAGGACCAGGACTGACCTACGAGCAGTACTTC
TRBV6-2/TRBV6-3	TRBJ1-2	TRBD1	NA	CASSRQGPNYGYTF	TGTGCCAGCAGCCGACAGGGTCCTAACTATGGCTACACCTTC